This paragraph reports one TCR beta chain. The sample is drawn from a study of cytomegalovirus exposure and HLA in healthy donors. TCRdb's table, derived via immunoSEQ multiplex PCR, lists solely in-frame clones and lacks some. The table includes tens of thousands of clones, 90% to 95% detected once. The source of this sequence is a man aged 18 to 30 in good health and CMV-seropositive. Sequencing was done on a sample of PBMCs.

The CDR3 spells CASSPISSGGNNEQFF. For the CDR3, the DNA is TGTGCCAGCAGCCCAATCTCTAGCGGGGGAAACAATGAGCAGTTCTTC. The rearrangement uses TRBV7-9 and TRBJ2-1, with TRBD2 identical over 10 bases. The CDR3 contains 16 residues. The germline V gene has CDR1 SEHNR and CDR2 FQNEAQ (reference sequence). The V gene end was trimmed by 5 bases and the J gene end by 5 bases; junction bases not matched to a gene: 9.